This entry describes one TCR beta chain. V lost 4 bases to trimming and J lost 4 bases; unmatched junction nucleotides: 7. Germline-derived CDR1 and CDR2 are SGHNT and YYREEE (reference sequence). This CDR3 spans 15 amino acids. The record originates from a study of T-cell reconstitution after alpha-beta-depleted transplantation in children. Unique molecular identifiers were incorporated when the TCRbeta library was constructed. TCRdb redid the calling of the PCR reads with MiXCR, one entry per CDR3 protein. Of roughly 6,300 distinct CDR3 sequences detected, approximately 16% appear once; the ten largest clones hold roughly 13%.

This chain uses TRBV5-4 with TRBJ2-3, with 9 bases fitting TRBD2. Source: PBMCs, mostly from graft donor cells, taken 60 days after TCRalphabeta/CD19-depleted stem cell transplant. This receptor was obtained from a male patient between 10 and 17 years old who had a stem cell transplant for acute myeloid leukemia, so the T cells may come from the graft donor. The CDR3 sequence is CASSPKAGGPDTQYF. DNA for the CDR3: TGTGCCAGCAGCCCCAAGGCGGGAGGGCCAGATACGCAGTATTTT.